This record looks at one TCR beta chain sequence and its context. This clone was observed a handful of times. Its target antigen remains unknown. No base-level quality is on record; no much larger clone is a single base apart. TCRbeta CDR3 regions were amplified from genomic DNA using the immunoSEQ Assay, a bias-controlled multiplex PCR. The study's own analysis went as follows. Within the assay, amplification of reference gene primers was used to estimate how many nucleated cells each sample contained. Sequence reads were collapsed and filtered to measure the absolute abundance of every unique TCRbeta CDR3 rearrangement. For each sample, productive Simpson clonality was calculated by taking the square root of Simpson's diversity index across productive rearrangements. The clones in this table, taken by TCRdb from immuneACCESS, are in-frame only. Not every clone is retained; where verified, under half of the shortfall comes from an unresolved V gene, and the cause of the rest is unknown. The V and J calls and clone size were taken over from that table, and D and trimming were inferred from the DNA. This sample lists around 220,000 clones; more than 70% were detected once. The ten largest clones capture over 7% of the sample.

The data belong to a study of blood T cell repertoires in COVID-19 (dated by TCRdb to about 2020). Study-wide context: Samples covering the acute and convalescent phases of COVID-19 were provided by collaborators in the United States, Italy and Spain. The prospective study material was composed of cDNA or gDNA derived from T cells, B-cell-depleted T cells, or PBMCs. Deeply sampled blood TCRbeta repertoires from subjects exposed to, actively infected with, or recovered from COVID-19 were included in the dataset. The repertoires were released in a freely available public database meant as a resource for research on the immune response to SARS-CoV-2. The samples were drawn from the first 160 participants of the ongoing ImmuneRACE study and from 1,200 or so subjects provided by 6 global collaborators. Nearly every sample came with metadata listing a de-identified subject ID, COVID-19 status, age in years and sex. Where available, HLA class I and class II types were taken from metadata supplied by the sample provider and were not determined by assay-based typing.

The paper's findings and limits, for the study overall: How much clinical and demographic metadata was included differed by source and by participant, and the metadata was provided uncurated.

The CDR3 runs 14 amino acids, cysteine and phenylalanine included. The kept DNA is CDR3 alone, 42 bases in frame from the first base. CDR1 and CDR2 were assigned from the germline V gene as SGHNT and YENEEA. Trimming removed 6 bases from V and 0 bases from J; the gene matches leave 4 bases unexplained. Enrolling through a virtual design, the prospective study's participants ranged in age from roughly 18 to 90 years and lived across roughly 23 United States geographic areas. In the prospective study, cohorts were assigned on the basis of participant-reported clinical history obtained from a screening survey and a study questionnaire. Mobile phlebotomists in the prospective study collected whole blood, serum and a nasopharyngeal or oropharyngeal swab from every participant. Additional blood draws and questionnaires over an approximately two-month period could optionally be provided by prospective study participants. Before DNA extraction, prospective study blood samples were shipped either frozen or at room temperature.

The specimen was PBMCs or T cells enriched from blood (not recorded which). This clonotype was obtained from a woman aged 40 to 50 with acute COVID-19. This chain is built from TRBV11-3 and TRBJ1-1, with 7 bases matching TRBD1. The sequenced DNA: TGTGCCAGCAGTCAACAGGGGATGAACACTGAAGCTTTCTTT. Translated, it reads CASSQQGMNTEAFF.